This T cell receptor beta chain was sequenced in a study of blood T cell repertoires in COVID-19. As for the study in general: Samples taken during acute and convalescent COVID-19 were collected in the United States, Italy and Spain.

Trimming took off 4 bases at V and 2 bases at J, with 16 bases between the two ends. The CDR3 totals 16 residues. Per the germline V gene, CDR1 is MNHNS and CDR2 is SASEGT. Libraries were prepared by immunoSEQ multiplex PCR; TCRdb keeps only in-frame clonotypes and omits some of them. The repertoire holds about 140,000 clones, 84% seen once, with 5.5% in the top ten. The participants were between about 18 and 90 years old and came from fewer than 25 US areas. The V call is TRBV6-1, the J call TRBJ2-3, with D perhaps TRBD2 (6 bases). This sequence was found in a man aged 40-50 years with acute COVID-19. The sequenced sample was PBMCs or T cells enriched from blood (not recorded which). CDR3 nucleotides: TGTGCCAGCAGTGGCGGAGGGCTAGCGAACACAGATACGCAGTATTTT. This translates into CASSGGGLANTDTQYF.